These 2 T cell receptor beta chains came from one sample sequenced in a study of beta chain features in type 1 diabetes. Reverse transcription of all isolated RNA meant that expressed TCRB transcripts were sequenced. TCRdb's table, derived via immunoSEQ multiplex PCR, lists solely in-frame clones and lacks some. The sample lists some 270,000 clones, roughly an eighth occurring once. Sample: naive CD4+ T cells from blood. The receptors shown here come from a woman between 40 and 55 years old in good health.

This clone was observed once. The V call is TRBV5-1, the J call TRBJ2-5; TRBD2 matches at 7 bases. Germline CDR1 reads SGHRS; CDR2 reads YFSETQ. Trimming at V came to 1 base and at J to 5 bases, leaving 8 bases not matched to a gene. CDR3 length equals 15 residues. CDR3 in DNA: TGCGCCAGCAGCTTGTCTAGCGGTTCCTGGGAGACCCAGTACTTC. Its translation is CASSLSSGSWETQYF.

DNA for the CDR3: TGTGCCAGCAGCCCAACCGGGACAGGGAAGAACACTGAAGCTTTCTTT. This gives the protein CASSPTGTGKNTEAFF. This chain links TRBV11-2 with TRBJ1-1; 9 nucleotides align to TRBD1. Trimming took 5 bases from V and 1 from J; bases not matched to a gene: 8. This CDR3 has 16 residues. The germline V gene has CDR1 SGHAT and CDR2 FQNNGV. The entire variable domain, with the rest obtained from reference TRBV11-2 and TRBJ1-1, is as follows: EAGVAQSPRYKIIEKRQSVAFWCNPISGHATLYWYQQILGQGPKLLIQFQNNGVVDDSQLPKDRFSAERLKGVDSTLKIQPAKLEDSAVYLCASSPTGTGKNTEAFFGQGTRLTVV.